This T cell receptor (beta chain) was profiled in a study of blood T cell repertoires in COVID-19. For the study at large: COVID-19 samples, acute and convalescent, were from the United States, Italy and Spain.

Participants, about 18 to 90 years old, spanned 25 or so US areas. Participants were placed into cohorts based on the clinical history they reported. Germline CDR1 reads MGHRA; CDR2 reads YSYEKL. The CDR3 contains 15 residues. The ends were cut back, 5 bases at V and 8 bases at J, with 21 bases in the middle. How the authors handled the data: Amplified reference gene primers provided the basis for estimating nucleated cell counts. Libraries were prepared by immunoSEQ multiplex PCR; TCRdb keeps only in-frame clonotypes and omits some of them. The V and J calls and clone size were taken over from that table, and D and trimming were inferred from the DNA. The sample has a few hundred thousand clones; about 90% are singletons.

The sample consisted of PBMCs or T cells enriched from blood (not recorded which). This TCR was sampled from a human donor in a cohort exposed to, infected with or recovered from COVID-19 (not recorded which). The donor label of this sample is uncertain. The chain combines TRBV4-1 with TRBJ1-1; D is unclear. CDR3 region: CASSSIFVPGVEAFF. In DNA, the CDR3 is TGCGCCAGCAGCTCCATCTTTGTCCCGGGAGTCGAAGCTTTCTTT.